This T cell receptor (beta chain) was identified in a study of human T cells and chemical hapten exposure. Germline lookup yields CDR1 MDHEN and CDR2 SYDVKM. V lost 3 bases and J lost 6, with 15 bases in between. This CDR3 contains 15 residues. This clonotype was seen only a few times. Using its own MiXCR run on the RACE reads, TCRdb lists one record per CDR3 protein. This table holds 100,000 to 150,000 distinct CDR3 sequences, less than 15% found once. Described time point: pre-sensitization, week 0. Stated treatment: therapeutic diphenylcyclopropenone sensitization with weekly scalp DPC. Blood collection took place prior to placing each patch test. Non-pregnant alopecia patients aged 18 to 70, suitable for DPC therapy.

V gene TRBV28 combines with J gene TRBJ2-4; no clear D gene. The TCR comes from a woman between 18 and 29 years old with alopecia areata. Some clones in this sample may be carry-over from other donors' samples. Here the sequenced sample was whole blood, taken in connection with sensitization to the hapten diphenylcyclopropenone (DPC). In nucleotides, the CDR3 is TGTGCCAGCAGTTTCCCGGCCACTAACACAAACATTCAGTACTTC. Translated: CASSFPATNTNIQYF.